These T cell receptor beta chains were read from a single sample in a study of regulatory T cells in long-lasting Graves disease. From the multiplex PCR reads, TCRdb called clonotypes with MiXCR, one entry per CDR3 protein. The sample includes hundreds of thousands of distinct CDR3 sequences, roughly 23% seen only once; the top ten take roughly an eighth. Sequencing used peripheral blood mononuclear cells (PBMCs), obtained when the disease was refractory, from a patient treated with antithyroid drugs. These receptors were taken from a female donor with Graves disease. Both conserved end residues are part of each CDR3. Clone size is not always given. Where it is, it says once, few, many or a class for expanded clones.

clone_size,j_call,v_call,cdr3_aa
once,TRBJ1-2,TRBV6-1,CATSQPGLGNISF
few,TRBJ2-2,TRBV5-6,CASSWVGAGELFF
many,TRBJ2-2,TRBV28,CASSDWGSNTGELFF
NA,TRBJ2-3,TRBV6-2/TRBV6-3,CASSYGGLAATTDTQYF
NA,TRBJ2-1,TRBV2,CASSGGGFSYNEQFF
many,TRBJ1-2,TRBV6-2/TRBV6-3,CASRRGQPNGYTF
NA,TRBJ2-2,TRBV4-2,CASSQVRGELSGSVTGELFF
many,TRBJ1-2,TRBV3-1,CASSQDKDRRHYYGYTF
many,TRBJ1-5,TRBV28,CASSEKGVMNQPQHF
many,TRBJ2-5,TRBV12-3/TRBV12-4,CASSSTTGGRETQYF
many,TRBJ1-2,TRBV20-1,CSASPGGSPNYGYTF
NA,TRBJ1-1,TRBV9,CASSASGVEAFF
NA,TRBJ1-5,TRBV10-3,CAISQTSENQPQHF
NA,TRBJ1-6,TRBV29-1,CSVKTGGGNSPLHF
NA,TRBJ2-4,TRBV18,CASSPNEENIQYF
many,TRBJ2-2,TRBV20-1,CSARDGTTGELFF
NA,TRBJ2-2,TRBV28,CASSGNTDLPGELFF
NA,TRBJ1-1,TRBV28,CASKGGGITEAFF
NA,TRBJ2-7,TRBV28,CASSFRADF
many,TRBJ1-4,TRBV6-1,CAPEELFF
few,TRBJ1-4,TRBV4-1,CASSQAGRGPNEKLFF
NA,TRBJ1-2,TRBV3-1,CASSQDPAPNYGYTF
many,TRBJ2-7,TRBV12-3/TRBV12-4,CASREMYEQYF
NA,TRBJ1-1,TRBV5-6,CASSLEFEDTEAFF
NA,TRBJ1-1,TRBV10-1,CASSATRGQGAEAFF
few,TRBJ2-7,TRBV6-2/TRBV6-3,CASRPPREESYEQYF
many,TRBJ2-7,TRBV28,CASSLYTGPHSYEQYF
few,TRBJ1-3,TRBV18,CASSPPGQSSGNTIYF
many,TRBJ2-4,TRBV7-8,CASSSRGGRVSNIQYF
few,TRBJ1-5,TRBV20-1,CSARKDGEGNQPQHF
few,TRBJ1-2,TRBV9,CASSVDGAAHYGYTF
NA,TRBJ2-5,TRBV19,CASSIDPYGGEETQYF
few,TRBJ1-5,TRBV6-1,CASSMEGAGTQPQHF
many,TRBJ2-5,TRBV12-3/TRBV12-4,CASSHSGLAELLGETQYF
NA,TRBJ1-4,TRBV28,CARHLCTSVPAVKGPNEKPFF
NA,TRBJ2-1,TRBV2,CASSGASPVYNEQFF
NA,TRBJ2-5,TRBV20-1,CSALVLAGEGETQYF
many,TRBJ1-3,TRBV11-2,CASSGTGNSGNTIYF
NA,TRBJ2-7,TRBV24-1,CATSAAGIDYEQYF
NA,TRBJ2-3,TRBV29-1,CSVEGPQGYLDTQYF
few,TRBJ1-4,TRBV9,CASSVGLGRPTNEKLFF
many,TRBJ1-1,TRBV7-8,CASSLTGSPEAFF
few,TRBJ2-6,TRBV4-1,CASSHQTVSGANVLTF
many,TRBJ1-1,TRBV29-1,CSVRGQGNTEAFF
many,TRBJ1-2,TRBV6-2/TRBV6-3,CASSYGAQEGYTF
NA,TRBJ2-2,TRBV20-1,CSASHGGGGELFF
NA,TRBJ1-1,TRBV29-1,CSVEGYEAFF
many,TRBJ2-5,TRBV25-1,CASSEYSNRDVAETQYF
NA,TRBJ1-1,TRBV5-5,CASSQSAAAVEAFF
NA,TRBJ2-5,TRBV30,CAWPLRTSDFPPGQETQYF
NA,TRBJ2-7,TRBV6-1,CASRWGRSSYEQYF
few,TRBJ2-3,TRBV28,CASRAAAGFGTDTQYF